This entry lists 23 T cell receptor beta chains sequenced from one sample in a study of cytomegalovirus exposure and HLA in healthy donors. Here immunoSEQ multiplex PCR was the method, and the copy in TCRdb shows in-frame clones only, minus some. The sample has approximately 220,000 clones, around 87% seen once. The sample consisted of PBMCs. These receptors were collected from a man younger than 35 in good health and CMV-seronegative.

This chain joins TRBV6-5 and TRBJ1-1, with D tentatively TRBD1 (6 bases). Between the trimmed V and J ends, which lost 10 bases and 1 base, there was a span of 19 bases. The germline CDR1 and CDR2 sequences are MNHEY and SVGAGI. This CDR3 has 15 amino acids. DNA for the CDR3: TGTGCCACTCGGTTAGGGGGACAAGGGAACACTGAAGCTTTCTTT. Translation: CATRLGGQGNTEAFF.

The CDR3, as DNA: TGTGCCAGCTCACCAGCGGGTAAGAACACTGAAGCTTTCTTT. Protein product: CASSPAGKNTEAFF. This chain uses TRBV18 with TRBJ1-1; no definite D call. V was cut by 2 bases and J by 1 base, with 8 bases left in between. CDR1 is KGHSH and CDR2 is LQKENI in the germline V gene. This CDR3 has 14 residues.

The rearrangement links TRBV29-1 to TRBJ2-2; D call uncertain. Trimming cost V 4 bases and J 6 bases, with 9 bases left between them. This CDR3 is built from 12 residues. Germline CDR1 SQVTM, CDR2 ANQGSEA. CDR3 in amino acids: CSVVGQPGELFF. CDR3 nucleotides: TGCAGCGTTGTTGGGCAGCCCGGGGAGCTGTTTTTT.

This chain connects TRBV7-2 to TRBJ2-7; the match to TRBD1 covers 8 bases. Germline trimming cut 4 bases from V and 3 bases from J; bases unmatched to any gene: 8. CDR3 length equals 15 residues. Germline CDR1 is SGHTA and CDR2 is FQGNSA. The CDR3 sequence is CASSYGQGVIYEQYF. CDR3 nucleotide sequence: TGTGCCAGCAGCTACGGACAGGGCGTCATCTACGAGCAGTACTTC.

The chain combines TRBV28 with TRBJ2-1; 11 nucleotides match TRBD1. The V gene's germline CDR1 is MDHEN and CDR2 SYDVKM. This CDR3 region has 14 residues. V gave up 5 bases and J gave up 12 bases; unmatched junction bases: 9. CDR3 amino acids: CASSTGQGAPGQFF. The CDR3 region has the DNA TGTGCCAGCAGTACTGGACAGGGGGCGCCCGGGCAGTTCTTC. Filled out from reference TRBV28 and TRBJ2-1, the complete variable domain reads DVKVTQSSRYLVKRTGEKVFLECVQDMDHENMFWYRQDPGLGLRLIYFSYDVKMKEKGDIPEGYSVSREKKERFSLILESASTNQTSMYLCASSTGQGAPGQFFGPGTRLTVL.

The gene calls are TRBV28 and TRBJ1-2; 8 bases map to TRBD1. With 2 bases clipped from V and 12 bases from J, the junction kept 8 bases outside the gene matches. The CDR3 is 13 residues long. The germline CDR1 and CDR2 sequences are MDHEN and SYDVKM. For the CDR3, the DNA is TGTGCCAGCAGTTTAAACGGGGACAGGAGAGACACCTTC. Protein product: CASSLNGDRRDTF.

This clone occurred a few times. The CDR3 loop is CASSQWTGNEQYF. In nucleotides, the CDR3 is TGTGCCAGCAGCCAATGGACAGGGAACGAGCAGTACTTC. The genes are TRBV5-6 and TRBJ2-7, with 8 bases that match TRBD1. CDR3 length equals 13 residues. Germline V CDR1 and CDR2: SGHDT, YYEEEE. The V and J ends lost 4 bases and 5 bases, in that order; junction bases with no gene match: 5.

This rearrangement joins TRBV5-1 to TRBJ2-3; 10 bases agree with TRBD1. CDR1 and CDR2 from the germline V gene are SGHRS and YFSETQ. The V and J ends lost 0 bases and 5 bases, in that order; junction bases with no gene match: 3. The CDR3 is 15 residues long. CDR3 protein: CASSLGDRGGDTQYF. The CDR3 DNA sequence: TGCGCCAGCAGCTTGGGGGACAGGGGTGGAGATACGCAGTATTTT.

The gene calls are TRBV5-1 and TRBJ2-3; 7 bases fit TRBD1. CDR3 length: 14 residues. Trimming cost V 3 bases and J 4 bases; bases outside gene matches: 5. CDR1 and CDR2 (germline): SGHRS, YFSETQ. DNA for the CDR3: TGCGCCAGCAGCTCAGAGGGGGCGGCAGATACGCAGTATTTT. Translation: CASSSEGAADTQYF.

J is TRBJ2-7 and V is TRBV11-2; D unclear. Germline V gene sequence: CDR1 SGHAT, CDR2 FQNNGV. CDR3 length: 10 amino acids. Deletions cut 5 bases from V and 4 bases from J, with 3 bases between. DNA of the CDR3: TGTGCCAGCAGCCAATACGAGCAGTACTTC. This sequence encodes CASSQYEQYF.

The V and J genes are TRBV9 and TRBJ2-7; 8 nucleotides agree with TRBD2. V dropped 4 bases and J dropped 6; count of bases not matched to a gene: 15. The CDR3 sequence is 16 residues long. The germline CDR1 and CDR2 sequences are SGDLS and YYNGEE. The CDR3 is CASSPREGRDVAEQYF. In DNA form, the CDR3 reads TGTGCCAGCAGCCCACGGGAGGGCAGGGATGTTGCCGAGCAGTACTTC.

V gene TRBV5-1 combines with J gene TRBJ2-5; no clear D. This CDR3 has 12 amino acids. V shed 4 bases and J shed 5 bases, with 9 bases lying between them. Germline V gives CDR1 SGHRS, CDR2 YFSETQ. As DNA, the CDR3 is TGCGCCAGCAGCCCCCCGTCTGAGACCCAGTACTTC. The encoded protein is CASSPPSETQYF. Full variable domain (rest looked up from reference TRBV5-1 and TRBJ2-5): KAGVTQTPRYLIKTRGQQVTLSCSPISGHRSVSWYQQTPGQGLQFLFEYFSETQRNKGNFPGRFSGRQFSNSRSEMNVSTLELGDSALYLCASSPPSETQYFGPGTRLLVL.

The V and J genes are TRBV11-3 and TRBJ2-5; D perhaps matches TRBD2 (5 bases). The germline CDR1 and CDR2 sequences are SGHNT and YENEEA. The V end lost 5 bases, the J end lost 2 bases, and 18 bases lay between the germline ends. The CDR3 has 16 residues. CDR3 in amino acids: CASSRRAGNTQETQYF. Here the CDR3 DNA reads TGTGCCAGCAGCCGAAGAGCCGGGAACACTCAAGAGACCCAGTACTTC.

The chain couples TRBV15 to TRBJ2-7, with a possible D match to TRBD1 (6 bases). V gave up 0 bases and J gave up 4 bases, with 22 bases separating them. This CDR3 contains 18 residues. Germline V lookup: CDR1 LNHNV, CDR2 YYDKDF (reference sequence). This CDR3 reads CATSRDSGILGGSYEQYF. The CDR3 nucleotides are TGTGCCACCAGCAGAGATTCCGGGATCTTAGGGGGATCATACGAGCAGTACTTC.

The chain joins TRBV9 to TRBJ1-5, with D perhaps matching TRBD1 (6 bases). This CDR3 comprises 15 residues. V gave up 0 bases and J gave up 4 bases, with 11 bases separating them. In germline, CDR1 is SGDLS, CDR2 YYNGEE. CDR3 in amino acids: CASSVGPGTNQPQHF. CDR3 DNA sequence: TGTGCCAGCAGCGTAGGGCCAGGGACAAATCAGCCCCAGCATTTT.

The rearrangement joins TRBV4-1 to TRBJ2-2, with TRBD2 as a possible D gene (5 bases). Germline CDR1 MGHRA, CDR2 YSYEKL. The CDR3 consists of 15 residues. V gave up 5 bases and J gave up 4 bases, with 14 bases separating them. This CDR3 is CASSYKEASTGELFF. Written as DNA, the CDR3 is TGCGCCAGCAGCTATAAGGAGGCGAGCACCGGGGAGCTGTTTTTT.

The J gene is TRBJ2-3, the V gene TRBV6-6; 8 bases align to TRBD2. This CDR3 spans 12 amino acids. From germline, CDR1 is MNHNY and CDR2 SVGAGI (reference sequence). The junction had 10 bases not matched to a gene; V was cut back by 6 bases and J by 14 bases. The CDR3, as DNA: TGTGCCAGCAGGCCGGGAGGGGATGATCCGTATTTT. This codes for CASRPGGDDPYF.

The chain carries TRBV30 and TRBJ1-2; 10 nucleotides align to TRBD1. The length of the CDR3 is 15 residues. From germline, CDR1 is GTSNPN and CDR2 SVGIG (reference sequence). J was trimmed by 8 bases and V by 0 bases; bases with no gene match: 9. CDR3 loop: CAWSVYRTGGFGYTF. In DNA form, the CDR3 reads TGTGCCTGGAGTGTATATCGGACAGGGGGTTTCGGCTACACCTTC. Combining the CDR3 with reference TRBV30 and TRBJ1-2 gives the whole variable domain SQTIHQWPATLVQPVGSPLSLECTVEGTSNPNLYWYRQAAGRGLQLLFYSVGIGQISSEVPQNLSASRPQDRQFILSSKKLLLSDSGFYLCAWSVYRTGGFGYTFGSGTRLTVV.

CDR3: CASSPQVLETQYF. The CDR3, as DNA: TGTGCCAGCAGCCCACAGGTTCTAGAGACCCAGTACTTC. The chain links TRBV9 to TRBJ2-5; TRBD1 is a possible D gene (5 bases). Per the germline V gene, CDR1 is SGDLS and CDR2 is YYNGEE. The CDR3 has 13 residues. Trimming took 4 bases from V and 4 from J, leaving 11 bases between them. Together with reference TRBV9 and TRBJ2-5, the CDR3 gives the full variable domain: DSGVTQTPKHLITATGQRVTLRCSPRSGDLSVYWYQQSLDQGLQFLIQYYNGEERAKGNILERFSAQQFPDLHSELNLSSLELGDSALYFCASSPQVLETQYFGPGTRLLVL.

This sequence joins TRBV28 and TRBJ1-2; no definite D call. Germline CDR1 MDHEN, CDR2 SYDVKM. The CDR3 covers 14 residues. V was clipped by 5 bases and J by 4 bases, with 14 bases between them. The CDR3 region is CASSPRRSPYGYTF. In DNA form, the CDR3 reads TGTGCCAGCAGTCCACGGAGGTCTCCCTATGGCTACACCTTC.

This clone was detected only a few times. The rearrangement joins TRBV29-1 to TRBJ1-1, with no clear D. From germline, CDR1 is SQVTM and CDR2 ANQGSEA. The CDR3 is 10 residues long. V lost 5 bases to trimming and J lost 7 bases, with 8 bases between them. The CDR3 nucleotides read TGCAGCGTTAATTCAGGTGAAGCTTTCTTT. Protein sequence: CSVNSGEAFF.

This chain connects TRBV5-1 to TRBJ2-1; 9 bases map to TRBD1. There are 13 residues in the CDR3. The germline CDR1 and CDR2 sequences are SGHRS and YFSETQ. V was clipped by 5 bases and J by 10 bases; unmatched bases: 7. Here the CDR3 DNA reads TGCGCCAGCAGGGGACAGGGCACTCAGGAGCAGTTCTTC. Protein product: CASRGQGTQEQFF.

This chain links TRBV7-2 with TRBJ2-3; no definite D call. Looked up from germline, CDR1 is SGHTA and CDR2 is FQGNSA. The CDR3 has 12 residues. V was trimmed by 5 bases and J by 6 bases, leaving 9 bases between them. CDR3 coding DNA: TGTGCCAGCAGCCCGCCTAGGGATACGCAGTATTTT. This gives the protein CASSPPRDTQYF.